These 5 T cell receptor beta chains share one sample of origin, sequenced in a study of cytomegalovirus exposure and HLA in healthy donors. 60 Vbeta and 13 Jbeta primers were used in PCR. Assay: immunoSEQ multiplex PCR; the TCRdb copy retains only in-frame clones and omits some. The sample contains about 140,000 clones, roughly 80% of which appear only once. Sequenced input: PBMCs. Every receptor here comes from a man in his forties in good health and CMV-seropositive.

The chain couples TRBV4-2 to TRBJ2-1; D gene uncertain. CDR1 and CDR2 from the germline V gene are LGHNA and YNFKEQ. V shed 2 bases and J shed 7 bases, with 6 bases lying between them. This CDR3 spans 12 amino acids. The CDR3 region is CASSQPPNEQFF. DNA of the CDR3: TGTGCCAGCAGCCAACCTCCGAATGAGCAGTTCTTC.

The V and J genes are TRBV5-1 and TRBJ2-7, with D perhaps matching TRBD2 (6 bases). The CDR3 extends over 11 amino acids. Germline loops: CDR1 SGHRS, CDR2 YFSETQ. Trimming cost V 4 bases and J 5 bases, with 7 bases left between them. The CDR3 sequence is CASSGGDEQYF. Here the CDR3 DNA reads TGCGCCAGCAGCGGAGGGGACGAGCAGTACTTC.

This clone was found a few times. The CDR3 nucleotides are TGTGCCAGCAGCGGAAACCCCCGGGACAGGGAAGGAGGGCAAGAGACCCAGTACTTC. It codes for CASSGNPRDREGGQETQYF. The genes are TRBV9 and TRBJ2-5, with TRBD1 identical over 9 bases. The CDR3 runs to 19 residues. The V gene's germline CDR1 is SGDLS and CDR2 YYNGEE. V shed 3 bases and J 2 bases; nucleotides not matched to a gene: 17. Full variable domain (remainder filled in from reference TRBV9 and TRBJ2-5): DSGVTQTPKHLITATGQRVTLRCSPRSGDLSVYWYQQSLDQGLQFLIQYYNGEERAKGNILERFSAQQFPDLHSELNLSSLELGDSALYFCASSGNPRDREGGQETQYFGPGTRLLVL.

DNA for the CDR3: TGTGCCAGCTCACCACAGAGTTTCTACGAGCAGTACTTC. Residues: CASSPQSFYEQYF. The rearrangement uses TRBV18 and TRBJ2-7; D is unclear. V was trimmed by 1 base and J by 3 bases, leaving 7 bases between them. Germline CDR1 KGHSH, CDR2 LQKENI. CDR3 length: 13 amino acids.

The rearrangement joins TRBV4-3 to TRBJ1-1; 12 nucleotides agree with TRBD1. This CDR3 contains 17 residues. The germline V gene has CDR1 LGHNA and CDR2 YSLEER. J was trimmed by 1 base and V by 3 bases; bases with no gene match: 6. The CDR3 DNA follows: TGCGCCAGCAGCCAGGGGACAGGGGGCTATAGGAACACTGAAGCTTTCTTT. Its translation: CASSQGTGGYRNTEAFF.